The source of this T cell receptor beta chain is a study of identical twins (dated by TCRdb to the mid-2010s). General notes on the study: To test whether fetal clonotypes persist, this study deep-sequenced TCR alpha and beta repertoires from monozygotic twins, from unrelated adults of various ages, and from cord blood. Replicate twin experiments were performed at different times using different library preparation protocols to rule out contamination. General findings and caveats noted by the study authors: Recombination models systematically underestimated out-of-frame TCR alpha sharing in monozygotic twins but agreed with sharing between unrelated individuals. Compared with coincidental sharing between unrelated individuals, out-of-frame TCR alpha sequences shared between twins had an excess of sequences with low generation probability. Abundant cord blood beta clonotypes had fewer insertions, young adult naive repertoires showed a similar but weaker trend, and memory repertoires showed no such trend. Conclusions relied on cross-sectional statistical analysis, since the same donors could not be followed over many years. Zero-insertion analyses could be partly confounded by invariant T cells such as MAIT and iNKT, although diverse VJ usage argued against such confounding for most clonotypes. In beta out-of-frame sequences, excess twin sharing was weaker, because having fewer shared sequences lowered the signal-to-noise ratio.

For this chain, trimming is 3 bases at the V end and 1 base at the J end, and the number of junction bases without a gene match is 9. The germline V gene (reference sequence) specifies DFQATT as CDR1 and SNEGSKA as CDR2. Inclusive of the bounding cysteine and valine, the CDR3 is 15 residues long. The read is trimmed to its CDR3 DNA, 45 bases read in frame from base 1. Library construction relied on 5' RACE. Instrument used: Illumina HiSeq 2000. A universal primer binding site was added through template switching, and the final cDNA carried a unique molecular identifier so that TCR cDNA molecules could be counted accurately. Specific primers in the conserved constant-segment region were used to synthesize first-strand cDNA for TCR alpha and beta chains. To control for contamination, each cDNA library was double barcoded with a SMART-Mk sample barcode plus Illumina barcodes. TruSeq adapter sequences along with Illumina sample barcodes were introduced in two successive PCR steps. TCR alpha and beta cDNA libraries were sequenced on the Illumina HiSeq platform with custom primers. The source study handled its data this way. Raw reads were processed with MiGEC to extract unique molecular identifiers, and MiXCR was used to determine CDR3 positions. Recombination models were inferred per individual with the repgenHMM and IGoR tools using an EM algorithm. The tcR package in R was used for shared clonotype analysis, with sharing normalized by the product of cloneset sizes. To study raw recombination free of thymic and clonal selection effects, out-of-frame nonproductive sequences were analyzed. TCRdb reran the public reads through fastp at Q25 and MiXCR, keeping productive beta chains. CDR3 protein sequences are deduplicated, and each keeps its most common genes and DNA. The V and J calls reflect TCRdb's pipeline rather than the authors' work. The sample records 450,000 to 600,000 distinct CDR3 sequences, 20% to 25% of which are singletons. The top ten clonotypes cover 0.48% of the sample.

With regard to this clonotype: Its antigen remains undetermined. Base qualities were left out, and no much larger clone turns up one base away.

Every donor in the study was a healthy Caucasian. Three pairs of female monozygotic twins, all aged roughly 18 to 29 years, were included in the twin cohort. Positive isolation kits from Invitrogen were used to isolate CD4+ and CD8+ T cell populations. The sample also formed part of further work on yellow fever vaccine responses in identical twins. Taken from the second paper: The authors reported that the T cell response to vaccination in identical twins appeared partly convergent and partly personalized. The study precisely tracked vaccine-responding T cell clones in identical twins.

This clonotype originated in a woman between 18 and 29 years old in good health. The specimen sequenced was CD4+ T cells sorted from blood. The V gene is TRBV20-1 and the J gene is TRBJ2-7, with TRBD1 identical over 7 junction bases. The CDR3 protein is CSASGPRGQSYEQYV. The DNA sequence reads TGCAGTGCTAGCGGGCCGAGGGGACAGTCCTACGAGCAGTACGTC.